This TCR beta chain originates from a study of T-cell reconstitution after alpha-beta-depleted transplantation in children (dated by TCRdb to about 2016). For context, the study as a whole: The study quantitatively tracked T-cell immune reconstitution after TCRalphabeta/CD19-depleted allogeneic hematopoietic cell transplantation in children using TCR repertoire profiling.

The library was generated by PCR. Sequencing instrument: Illumina HiSeq 2500. Molecular barcoding was employed in the preparation of TCR libraries, with unique molecular identifiers being used to normalize TCRbeta repertoire quantification. The public sequencing data were trimmed at Q25 with fastp and processed into clonotypes with MiXCR by TCRdb, which kept only in-frame beta chains. Identical CDR3 proteins give one entry, which carries the most common genes and DNA. Within this sample are 580,000 or so distinct CDR3 sequences, with under 25% of them counted one time only. Around 14% of the sample lies in the top ten. What the treatment or condition label conveys for this sample: allogeneic hematopoietic cell transplantation with graft depleted of TCRalphabeta T cells and CD19 B cells. TCRalphabeta/CD19-depleted allogeneic hematopoietic cell grafts were given to the transplant recipients, all of whom were children.

V loses 8 bases of germline sequence and J loses 9 bases, and the interval between the two ends is 12 bases. The CDR3 has 11 amino acids, counting the end cysteine and phenylalanine. The only DNA kept is the CDR3, 33 bases in frame from the first base. This clonotype occurred a few times. Its recognized antigen is unknown. Nothing much larger sits one base from this clone, and base qualities are not available. The paper as a whole reports these results and caveats: Over subsequent months, a decline in hyperexpanded clone frequencies was noted, and after one year, T-cell counts and TCRbeta diversity were mostly ascribed to newly produced T cells. The apparently early recovery of alphabetaT-cell counts about two months after transplant reportedly depended on only several hundred rapidly expanded clones that came from non-depleted graft cells. In some patients, the high TCRbeta diversity seen at day 60 was put down to recipient T cells and intrathymic progenitors that had survived conditioning.

The sequences come from PBMCs, mostly from graft donor cells, collected 360 days after TCRalphabeta/CD19-depleted stem cell transplant. The receptor comes from a boy under three years old who had a stem cell transplant for acute myeloid leukemia, so the T cells may come from the graft donor. The receptor chain draws on TRBV12-3 or TRBV12-4 and TRBJ2-3; the D gene assignment is perhaps TRBD1 or TRBD2, with each matching 5 bases. Here is the DNA: TGTGCCAGCGATACCGGGACCACGCAGTATTTT. Its amino acids are CASDTGTTQYF.